This T cell receptor beta chain was captured by sequencing in a study of T cells in localized non-small cell lung cancer. Study conclusions and caveats: Within adjacent lung there appeared a median 57 of the top 100 tumor clones. Heterogeneity cannot be ruled out, as sequencing used one tumor region only.

TCRdb keeps only in-frame clones here, not all; method: immunoSEQ multiplex PCR. This table has about 35,000 clones, around 90% appearing once. Of note for this clone: Its target is unknown.

The CDR3 runs 13 residues. V was trimmed by 4 bases and J by 13 bases, leaving 18 bases between them. The germline V gene has CDR1 SGDLS and CDR2 YYNGEE. V usage is TRBV9 and J usage is TRBJ2-1; D gene uncertain. The sequencing used peripheral blood, collected before any cancer treatment. The receptor comes from a man between 35 and 75 years old with stage I lung adenocarcinoma. The CDR3 nucleotides are TGTGCCAGCAGCTCCTCCACACAGTCAGTACAGTTCTTC. Translated: CASSSSTQSVQFF.